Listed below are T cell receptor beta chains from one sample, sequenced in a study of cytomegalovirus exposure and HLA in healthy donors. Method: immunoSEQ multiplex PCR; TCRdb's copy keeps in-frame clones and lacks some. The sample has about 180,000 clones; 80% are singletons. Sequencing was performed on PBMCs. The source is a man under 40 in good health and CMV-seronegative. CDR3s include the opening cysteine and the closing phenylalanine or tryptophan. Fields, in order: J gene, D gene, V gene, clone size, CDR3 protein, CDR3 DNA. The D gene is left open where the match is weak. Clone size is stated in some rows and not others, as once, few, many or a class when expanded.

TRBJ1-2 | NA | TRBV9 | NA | CASSPPRNYGYTF | TGTGCCAGCAGCCCCCCTAGAAACTATGGCTACACCTTC
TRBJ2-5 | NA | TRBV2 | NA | CASSVDSQETQYF | TGTGCCAGCAGTGTGGACAGCCAAGAGACCCAGTACTTC
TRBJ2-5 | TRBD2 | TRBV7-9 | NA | CASSAGLAGIETQYF | TGTGCCAGCAGCGCAGGACTAGCGGGGATAGAGACCCAGTACTTC
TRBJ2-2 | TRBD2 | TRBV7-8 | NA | CASSPKPRTSGRGGTGELFF | TGTGCCAGCAGCCCCAAACCCCGGACTAGCGGGAGGGGTGGCACCGGGGAGCTGTTTTTT
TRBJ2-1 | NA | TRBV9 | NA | CASSVGLAQSYNEQFF | TGTGCCAGCAGCGTAGGCCTAGCGCAGTCCTACAATGAGCAGTTCTTC
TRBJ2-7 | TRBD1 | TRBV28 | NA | CASTMGQTFREQYF | TGTGCCAGCACTATGGGACAGACCTTCCGCGAGCAGTACTTC
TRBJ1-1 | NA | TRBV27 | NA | CASSLWPNTEAFF | TGTGCCAGCAGTTTATGGCCCAACACTGAAGCTTTCTTT
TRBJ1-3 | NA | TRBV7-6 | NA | CASSLAAGVTGNTIYF | TGTGCCAGCAGCTTAGCGGCCGGAGTTACTGGAAACACCATATATTTT
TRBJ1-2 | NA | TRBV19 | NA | CASSIDEAGYGYTF | TGTGCCAGTAGTATAGACGAGGCAGGGTATGGCTACACCTTC
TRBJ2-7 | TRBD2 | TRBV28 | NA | CASSPLAGVPYEQYF | TGTGCCAGCAGTCCCTTAGCGGGGGTACCCTACGAGCAGTACTTC
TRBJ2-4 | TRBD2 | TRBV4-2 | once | CASSQENRGLAGSHKNIQYF | TGTGCCAGCAGCCAAGAGAATCGGGGACTAGCGGGATCCCACAAAAACATTCAGTACTTC
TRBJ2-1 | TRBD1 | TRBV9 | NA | CASSGRQGRSEQFF | TGTGCCAGCAGCGGGCGACAGGGAAGAAGTGAGCAGTTCTTC
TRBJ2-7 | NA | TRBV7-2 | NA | CASSLGDFTSYEQYF | TGTGCCAGCAGCTTAGGGGACTTCACCTCCTACGAGCAGTACTTC
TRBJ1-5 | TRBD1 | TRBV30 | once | CAWSGDRGPQPQHF | TGTGCCTGGAGTGGAGACAGGGGGCCCCAGCCCCAGCATTTT
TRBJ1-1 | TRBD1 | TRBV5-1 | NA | CASSRDSGTGGREAFF | TGCGCCAGCAGCAGAGACTCCGGGACAGGGGGCCGTGAAGCTTTCTTT
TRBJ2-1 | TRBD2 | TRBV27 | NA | CASSSPLAGGRPNEQFF | TGTGCCAGCAGTTCCCCGTTAGCGGGAGGGAGGCCCAATGAGCAGTTCTTC
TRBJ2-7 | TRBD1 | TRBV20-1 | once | CSWTGTYEQYF | TGCAGCTGGACAGGTACCTACGAGCAGTACTTC
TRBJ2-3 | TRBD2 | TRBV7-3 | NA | CASSLGLAGREQGPRGTQYF | TGTGCCAGCAGCTTAGGACTAGCGGGTCGGGAACAGGGCCCAAGAGGTACGCAGTATTTT
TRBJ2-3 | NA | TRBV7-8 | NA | CASSFMTDTQYF | TGTGCCAGCAGCTTTATGACTGATACGCAGTATTTT
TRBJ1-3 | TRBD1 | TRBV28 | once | CASSYQRDSSGNTIYF | TGTGCCAGCAGTTACCAGAGGGACAGCTCTGGAAACACCATATATTTT
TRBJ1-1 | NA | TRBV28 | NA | CASSLFPLEVSLNTEAFF | TGTGCCAGCAGTTTATTCCCCCTCGAGGTCAGCCTGAACACTGAAGCTTTCTTT
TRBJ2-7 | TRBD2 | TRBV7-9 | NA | CSSSLGPSGSHEQYF | TGTTCCAGCAGCTTAGGGCCTAGCGGGAGCCACGAGCAGTACTTC
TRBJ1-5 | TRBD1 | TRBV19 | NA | CASSSGGDQPQHF | TGTGCCAGTAGTTCAGGGGGCGATCAGCCCCAGCATTTT
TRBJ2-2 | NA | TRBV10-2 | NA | CASSINTGELFF | TGCGCCAGCAGTATAAACACCGGGGAGCTGTTTTTT
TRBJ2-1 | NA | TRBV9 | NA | CASSVAPPGSHEQFF | TGTGCCAGCAGCGTAGCTCCGCCAGGAAGCCATGAGCAGTTCTTC
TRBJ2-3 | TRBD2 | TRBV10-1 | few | CASSRLAGGTDTQYF | TGCGCCAGCAGCCGACTAGCGGGAGGCACAGATACGCAGTATTTT
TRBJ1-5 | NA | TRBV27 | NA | CASKANGPQHF | TGTGCCAGCAAAGCAAACGGGCCCCAGCATTTT
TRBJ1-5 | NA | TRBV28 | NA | CASSRDIPWNQPQHF | TGTGCCAGCAGCCGGGACATCCCTTGGAATCAGCCCCAGCATTTT
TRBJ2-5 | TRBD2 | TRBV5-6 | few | CASSLGRDSGRARGTQYF | TGTGCCAGCAGCTTGGGCAGGGACAGCGGGAGGGCCCGAGGGACCCAGTACTTC
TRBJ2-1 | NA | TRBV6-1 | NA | CASSSSRGNYNEQFF | TGTGCCAGCAGCTCTAGTCGGGGAAATTACAATGAGCAGTTCTTC
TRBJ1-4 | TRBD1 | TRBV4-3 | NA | CASSLRGRENEKLFF | TGCGCCAGCAGCTTGAGGGGGCGGGAAAATGAAAAACTGTTTTTT
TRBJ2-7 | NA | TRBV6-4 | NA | CASSVGPSYEQYF | TGTGCCAGCAGTGTTGGGCCCTCCTACGAGCAGTACTTC
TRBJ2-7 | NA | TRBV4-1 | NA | CASSQDWDTGAYEQYF | TGCGCCAGCAGCCAAGATTGGGACACGGGCGCCTACGAGCAGTACTTC
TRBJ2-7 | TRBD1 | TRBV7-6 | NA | CASSPETGTGHEQYF | TGTGCCAGCAGCCCAGAGACAGGGACGGGCCACGAGCAGTACTTC
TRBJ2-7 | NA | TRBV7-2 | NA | CASSYPGHYISYEQYF | TGTGCCAGCAGTTACCCGGGACACTATATCTCCTACGAGCAGTACTTC
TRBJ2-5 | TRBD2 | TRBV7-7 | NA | CASSFGGSGPRETQYF | TGTGCTAGCAGCTTTGGCGGGAGTGGACCCAGAGAGACCCAGTACTTC
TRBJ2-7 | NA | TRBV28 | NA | CASAGGSPYEQYF | TGTGCCAGCGCCGGGGGTTCCCCCTACGAGCAGTACTTC